The 10 T cell receptor beta chains below all came from one sample that was sequenced in a study of monozygotic twins with inflammatory bowel disease. TCRdb re-called the 5' RACE reads; every CDR3 protein appears as one record, without DNA. The listing records roughly 200,000 distinct CDR3 sequences. The sequencing sample was made of blood. Receptor source: a human donor with ulcerative colitis or Crohn's disease, or a healthy co-twin of an affected twin (not recorded which).

The J gene is TRBJ1-6, the V gene TRBV12-3 or TRBV12-4. The CDR3 contains 13 residues. The CDR3 sequence: CASSFMSGSPLHF.

The chain couples TRBV4-1 to TRBJ2-3; TCRdb's D call of TRBD2 is untestable without DNA. The CDR3 runs 15 residues. Germline CDR1 and CDR2: MGHRA and YSYEKL. The CDR3 is CASSQGAGGSDTQYF.

The V gene is TRBV12-3 or TRBV12-4, the J gene TRBJ1-4. The CDR3 extends over 12 amino acids. The CDR3 sequence: CASSSSDEKLFF.

J is TRBJ2-7 and V is TRBV3-1; TCRdb picks TRBD1, but there is no DNA to check that call. Germline values: CDR1 LGHDT, CDR2 YNNKEL (reference sequence). The CDR3 runs 13 residues. This CDR3 is CASSPTGLEEQYF.

The rearrangement uses TRBV11-2 and TRBJ1-1; the TCRdb D gene call, TRBD1, has no DNA to confirm it. CDR1 is SGHAT, CDR2 FQNNGV, per germline. There are 15 residues in the CDR3. The CDR3: CASSLSEGGVTEAFF.

The V gene is TRBV7-2, the J gene TRBJ2-2; the D call from TCRdb, TRBD2, cannot be confirmed without DNA. The CDR3 is 16 residues long. CDR1 and CDR2 (germline): SGHTA, FQGNSA. The CDR3 loop is CASSPQGPGGSGELFF.

The chain is built from TRBV19 and TRBJ1-3. Germline loops: CDR1 LNHDA, CDR2 SQIVND (reference sequence). This CDR3 region has 15 residues. CDR3 region: CASSTQQSSGNTIYF.

The chain has TRBV5-1 and TRBJ1-1. CDR3 size: 17 residues. The germline gives CDR1 SGHRS, CDR2 YFSETQ. CDR3 residues: CASSPSGGASGDTEAFF.

The chain is built from TRBV27 and TRBJ1-2; the D gene TCRdb calls, TRBD1, cannot be checked with no DNA. The CDR3 runs to 13 residues. CDR1 is MNHEY, CDR2 SMNVEV, per germline (reference sequence). This CDR3 reads CASSLKQGDGYTF.

The chain has TRBV7-9 and TRBJ2-1; TCRdb selects TRBD2, and the lack of DNA leaves this call unchecked. The CDR3 spans 17 residues. Germline V gene sequence: CDR1 SEHNR, CDR2 FQNEAQ (reference sequence). CDR3 loop: CASSSIALPSSYNEQFF.